The rows below give T cell receptor beta chains drawn from one sample of a study of response to subunit inactivated influenza vaccine. MiXCR was run by TCRdb on the RT-PCR reads, yielding one entry per CDR3 protein. Of 860,000 or so distinct CDR3 sequences in the sample, 20% to 25% were seen once. The sample here was PBMCs from blood, taken approximately 5 days after vaccination. Source of these receptors: a man aged 45 to 65 who received an inactivated influenza vaccine. Both conserved end residues are part of each CDR3. The order of the fields is J gene, V gene, D gene, clone size, CDR3 protein, CDR3 DNA. D genes are given only for firm matches. The listing skips clone size in some rows; elsewhere it reads once, few, many or a size class.

TRBJ1-2 | TRBV7-2 | NA | once | CASSLNREHGYTF | TGTGCCAGCAGCTTAAACAGGGAGCATGGCTACACCTTC
TRBJ2-2 | TRBV7-2 | TRBD1 | NA | CASSWDRGRELFF | TGTGCCAGCAGCTGGGACAGGGGGAGGGAGCTGTTTTTT
TRBJ2-2 | TRBV6-4 | NA | few | CASSDGRTGELFF | TGTGCCAGCAGTGACGGGAGAACCGGGGAGCTGTTTTTT
TRBJ2-7 | TRBV7-2 | NA | NA | CASSSGPKAYEQYF | TGTGCCAGCAGTTCAGGCCCGAAGGCCTACGAGCAGTACTTC
TRBJ2-1 | TRBV7-2 | NA | few | CASSFDRLNYNEQFF | TGTGCCAGCAGCTTTGATAGACTAAACTACAATGAGCAGTTCTTC
TRBJ2-7 | TRBV20-1 | TRBD2 | few | CSAGTSSPNYEQYF | TGCAGTGCCGGGACTAGTAGCCCGAACTACGAGCAGTACTTC
TRBJ1-1 | TRBV6-5 | NA | NA | CASSYGPGSWMAEAFF | TGTGCCAGCAGTTACGGGCCGGGCTCCTGGATGGCTGAAGCTTTCTTT
TRBJ1-3 | TRBV9 | NA | NA | CASSAPFRGDGNTIYF | TGTGCCAGCAGCGCCCCGTTCAGGGGTGATGGAAACACCATATATTTT
TRBJ2-3 | TRBV20-1 | NA | few | CSASHLEDTDTQYF | TGCAGTGCTAGTCATCTAGAAGACACAGATACGCAGTATTTT
TRBJ2-7 | TRBV30 | TRBD1 | NA | CAWSAGGGSWTGITYEQYF | TGTGCCTGGAGTGCTGGAGGGGGTAGCTGGACAGGGATCACCTACGAGCAGTACTTC
TRBJ1-5 | TRBV30 | NA | NA | CAWSPTSNQPQHF | TGTGCCTGGAGTCCCACATCAAATCAGCCCCAGCATTTT
TRBJ2-7 | TRBV6-1 | NA | many | CASSFDRDPSYEQYF | TGTGCCAGCAGCTTTGACAGAGACCCATCCTACGAGCAGTACTTC
TRBJ2-7 | TRBV28 | TRBD2 | many | CASLTSGTYEQYF | TGTGCCAGCCTTACTAGCGGGACATACGAGCAGTACTTC
TRBJ2-1 | TRBV20-1 | NA | few | CSARESGLTYNEQFF | TGCAGTGCTAGAGAAAGTGGACTTACCTACAATGAGCAGTTCTTC
TRBJ2-7 | TRBV6-5 | NA | few | CASSYSFSGQPYEQYF | TGTGCCAGCAGTTACTCGTTCTCCGGACAGCCCTACGAGCAGTACTTC
TRBJ2-2 | TRBV20-1 | TRBD1 | few | CSASPTGVGELFF | TGCAGTGCTTCCCCGACAGGGGTCGGGGAGCTGTTTTTT